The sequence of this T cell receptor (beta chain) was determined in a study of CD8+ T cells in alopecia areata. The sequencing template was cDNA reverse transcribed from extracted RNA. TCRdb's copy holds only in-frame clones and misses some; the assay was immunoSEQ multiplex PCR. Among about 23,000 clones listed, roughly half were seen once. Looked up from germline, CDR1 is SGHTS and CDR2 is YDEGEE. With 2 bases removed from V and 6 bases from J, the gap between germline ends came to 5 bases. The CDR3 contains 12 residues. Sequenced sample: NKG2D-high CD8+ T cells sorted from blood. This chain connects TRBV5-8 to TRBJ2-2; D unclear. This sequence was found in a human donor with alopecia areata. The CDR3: CASSLGAGELFF. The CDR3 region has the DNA TGTGCCAGCAGCTTAGGTGCCGGGGAGCTGTTTTTT. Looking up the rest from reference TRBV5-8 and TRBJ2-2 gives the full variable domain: EAGVTQSPTHLIKTRGQQATLRCSPISGHTSVYWYQQALGLGLQFLLWYDEGEERNRGNFPPRFSGRQFPNYSSELNVNALELEDSALYLCASSLGAGELFFGEGSRLTVL.